These 8 T cell receptor beta chains originate from one sample sequenced in a study of blood T cell repertoires in COVID-19 (TCRdb year 2020). The library was obtained by the immunoSEQ multiplex PCR assay. The source is immuneACCESS, and TCRdb retained only in-frame sequences with V and J called. Part of the clones is not carried over; for the studies checked, unresolved V genes explain less than half of this, and the remainder is unexplained. In all, the sample holds about 240,000 clones, and 75% to 85% of those were seen once. Jointly, the top ten make up roughly an eighth of the sample. The specimen sequenced was peripheral blood. All receptors come from a woman in her sixties or seventies with active or convalescent COVID-19.

CDR3 sequence reads: CASSTGQNTEAFF. The CDR3, as DNA: TGTGCCAGCAGCACGGGACAGAACACTGAAGCTTTCTTT. The chain links TRBV2 to TRBJ1-1; maybe TRBD1 (6 bases). Per germline, CDR1 SNHLY and CDR2 FYNNEI. CDR3 size: 13 residues. The V end lost 6 bases, the J end lost 1 base, and 9 bases lay between the germline ends.

This clone showed up just once. The chain uses TRBV7-9 and TRBJ2-5; D call uncertain. Trimming removed 4 bases from V and 0 bases from J, with 3 bases in between. Germline lookup yields CDR1 SEHNR and CDR2 FQNEAQ (reference sequence). The CDR3 sequence is 12 residues long. The CDR3 coding sequence is TGTGCCAGCAGCTCCTACCAAGAGACCCAGTACTTC. This translates into CASSSYQETQYF.

The chain couples TRBV18 to TRBJ2-3, with D possibly matching TRBD1 (5 bases). In germline, CDR1 is KGHSH, CDR2 LQKENI. The CDR3 has 16 amino acids. V dropped 0 bases and J dropped 2 bases, with 12 bases sitting between them. In DNA, the CDR3 is TGTGCCAGCTCACCACCTGACAGCGTATACACAGATACGCAGTATTTT. The encoded protein is CASSPPDSVYTDTQYF.

This rearrangement joins TRBV9 to TRBJ1-2, with 10 bases lining up with TRBD1. Unmatched junction bases numbered 5, after V lost 3 bases and J lost 3 bases. This CDR3 contains 15 residues. Germline loops: CDR1 SGDLS, CDR2 YYNGEE. The CDR3: CASSERQGADYGYTF. In DNA form, the CDR3 reads TGTGCCAGCAGCGAACGACAGGGGGCGGACTATGGCTACACCTTC.

The gene calls are TRBV27 and TRBJ2-3; TRBD2 aligns across 7 bases. Trimming cost V 10 bases and J 6 bases; bases outside gene matches: 4. The CDR3 covers 11 residues. The germline gives CDR1 MNHEY, CDR2 SMNVEV (reference sequence). Here the CDR3 DNA reads TGTGCCATCAGACTAGCTGATACGCAGTATTTT. Translated: CAIRLADTQYF.

This clone was detected only a few times. This chain uses TRBV30 with TRBJ1-1; TRBD1 agrees at 8 bases. This CDR3 region has 14 residues. The J segment lost 5 bases and the V segment lost 0 bases, leaving 5 bases of the junction unmatched. Germline V gives CDR1 GTSNPN, CDR2 SVGIG (reference sequence). CDR3 amino acids: CAWSVGDRLTEAFF. The CDR3 DNA sequence: TGTGCCTGGAGTGTAGGGGACAGGTTGACTGAAGCTTTCTTT.

This clone was counted only a few times. J is TRBJ1-2 and V is TRBV10-3; a possible D gene is TRBD1 (5 bases). V lost 4 bases, J lost 2 bases, and 17 bases lay in between. CDR1 and CDR2 (germline): ENHRY, SYGVKD. The CDR3 covers 16 residues. This CDR3 is CAISVAIDSPNYGYTF. The CDR3 DNA reads as TGTGCCATCAGTGTAGCCATAGACAGTCCCAACTATGGCTACACCTTC.

V and J are TRBV5-8 and TRBJ1-6; D is perhaps TRBD1 (6 bases). The V gene lost 0 bases and the J gene lost 7 bases, with 11 bases spanning the gap. The CDR3 is 15 residues long. CDR1 and CDR2 from the germline V gene are SGHTS and YDEGEE. The CDR3 sequence: CASSLVRGGNSPLHF. Written as DNA, the CDR3 is TGTGCCAGCAGCTTGGTCCGGGGGGGCAATTCACCCCTCCACTTT.